Given below is one TCR beta chain in context. This clonotype has at least ten counts. The clone's antigen remains unknown. No much larger clone exists at a distance of one base, and base qualities are not known. This entry is derived from a study of T cells in Graves' hyperthyroidism and ophthalmopathy (dated by TCRdb to about 2019). About the full investigation: TCR V-J signatures able to tell the groups apart were searched for in a discovery cohort of some 100 patients, of whom around 43 had Graves' ophthalmopathy and 57 had stable Graves' hyperthyroidism. The roughly 100 discovery patients were randomly split 7:3 into training and test sets. Thyroid tissue and blood T-cell repertoires from more than five Graves' hyperthyroidism patients were also compared in the study. Following sampling, methimazole starting at 30 mg daily was given to hyperthyroidism patients, and high-dose intravenous methylprednisolone was given to ophthalmopathy patients. TCR Vbeta CDR3 sequencing of some 140 peripheral blood samples (43 ophthalmopathy, roughly 72 hyperthyroidism and some 17 progressor patients) is reported in the paper. Prospective prediction of ophthalmopathy was tested in an independent validation cohort of fewer than 20 hyperthyroidism patients and 15 to 17 patients who later progressed to ophthalmopathy. The paper's findings and limits, for the study overall: No statistical method was used to set the sample size in advance, and investigators knew the group allocation. A model built on a 13 V-J signature distinguished ophthalmopathy from stable hyperthyroidism, reaching 87.88% sensitivity and 81.08% specificity in cross-validation and 80%/75% in testing. Most expanded thyroid clonotypes (frequency above 0.001) were also detected in blood, a finding suggesting that blood repertoires may reflect thyroid immune responses. During validation, the model predicted progression to ophthalmopathy a median of about 6.5 months ahead of onset, with around 71% sensitivity and 72.22% specificity.

Stable Graves' hyperthyroidism was defined as the absence of progression to ophthalmopathy over 18 months of follow-up. Hyperthyroidism patients were newly diagnosed, with disease duration under 2 months, and aged 18 to 65 years. The study excluded patients with uncontrolled infections, other autoimmune diseases, pregnancy or lactation. Diagnoses were established on the basis of clinical symptoms, serum thyroxine and TRAb, thyroid ultrasound, and orbital computed tomography. Total RNA was extracted using Trizol reagent, and RNA quality was assessed on an Agilent 2100 Bioanalyzer. The germline V gene gives CDR1 as SGHDT and CDR2 as YYEEEE. V drops 4 bases and J drops 7 bases, leaving 11 bases in between. Inclusive of the bounding cysteine and phenylalanine, the CDR3 is 12 residues long. Only the CDR3 portion is preserved as DNA: 36 bases, with reading frame beginning at the first base. Amplification of TCR beta CDR3 regions was carried out from RNA transcripts. For the first round of RT-PCR on the TCR CDR3, the HTBI primer set was used together with the Qiagen OneStep RT-PCR kit. A second multiplex PCR round built the libraries, followed by size selection and purification. Sequencing of the libraries was done on an Illumina HiSeq2000 using paired-end 100 bp reads. The study's processing was this. SOAPnuke was used to process the raw data, removing reads that contained adapters or uncalled bases, had a mean Phred below 15, or lacked an exact match to the constant primer or identifier. COPE v1.2.5 was used to merge high-quality paired reads, and clonotypes were defined as unique nucleotide sequences. Clonotypes were aligned to IMGT TRBV, TRBD and TRBJ reference segments using MiTCR v1.1. The analysis was restricted to V-J combinations with a frequency above 0.0001, which together covered 99.2% of the repertoires. A TCS score was defined as the ratio between F50 (clonal expansion) and ExV (chaos), using BLOSUM62-based TCRdist between CDR3 peptides within each V-J. Welch's t-statistics and random forest reduced fewer than 600 V-J features to about 12, which were used in a naive Bayes classifier (R e1071). Thyroid-blood repertoire similarity was quantified with the Morisita-Horn index. Using fastp trimming at Q25 and MiXCR clonotype assembly, TCRdb reanalyzed the public sequencing data and kept in-frame beta chains. Rows are combined by CDR3 protein, so each entry shows the most common genes and DNA. TCRdb, not the original authors, processed these V and J calls. Counted in this sample were 500,000 to 600,000 distinct CDR3 sequences; around 42% of them appeared once. Clones ranked in the top ten supply around 7.7% of the sample.

Sequencing was carried out using peripheral blood or thyroid tissue (not recorded which). The rearrangement combines TRBV5-6 with TRBJ1-1; D gene: possibly TRBD1, on 5 matching bases. The source of this sequence is a young woman with Graves' hyperthyroidism. CDR3 sequence: CASSLRGGEAFF. The DNA sequence follows: TGTGCCAGCAGCCTCCGGGGGGGTGAAGCTTTCTTT.